Listed below are T cell receptor beta chains from one sample, sequenced in a study of OX40 agonist ivuxolimab in advanced cancers. Libraries were prepared by immunoSEQ multiplex PCR; TCRdb keeps only in-frame clonotypes and omits some of them. This sample has about 45,000 clones, with about 80% found just once. The sample consisted of CD4+ or CD8+ T cells sorted from blood, taken in a trial of the OX40 agonist ivuxolimab. The receptors stem from an adult with an advanced solid tumor such as melanoma, head and neck, liver or kidney cancer. CDR3s include the opening cysteine and the closing phenylalanine or tryptophan. The D gene is left open where the match is weak. The listing skips clone size in some rows; elsewhere it reads once, few, many or a size class.

d_gene	v_gene	abundance	j_gene	CDR3nt	CDR3aa
TRBD2	TRBV6-5	-	TRBJ2-7	TGTGCCAGCAGTGGGGGGGGACTAGCTCCCCAGCAGTACTTC	CASSGGGLAPQQYF
TRBD1	TRBV5-1	few	TRBJ1-1	TGCGCCAGCAGCTTGGGAGGAGGACAGGGGAACACTGAAGCTTTCTTT	CASSLGGGQGNTEAFF
TRBD1	TRBV19	-	TRBJ1-2	TGTGCCAGTAGTCCATCCGTGACAGGGAGGGCTAACTATGGCTACACCTTC	CASSPSVTGRANYGYTF
TRBD1	TRBV5-8	-	TRBJ1-5	TGTGCCAGCAGCCCGCCTACGACAGGGCTTTTGAAGCCCCAGCATTTT	CASSPPTTGLLKPQHF
-	TRBV18	medium-sized	TRBJ1-2	TGTGCCAGCTCACTCTCTTACAGCAACTATGGCTACACCTTC	CASSLSYSNYGYTF
TRBD2	TRBV11-2	-	TRBJ2-3	TGTGCCAGCAGCTCCCCTAGCGGGAGCACAGATACGCAGTATTTT	CASSSPSGSTDTQYF
-	TRBV5-1	-	TRBJ1-1	TGCGCCAGCAGCTTGGGACAAGCGAACACTGAAGCTTTCTTT	CASSLGQANTEAFF
TRBD1	TRBV7-2	-	TRBJ2-2	TGTGCCAGCAGCCGGTGGACAGGAAGGGACACCGGGGAGCTGTTTTTT	CASSRWTGRDTGELFF
-	TRBV9	-	TRBJ2-2	TGTGCCAGCAGCCCCCGTAAAGACAGAGCCGGGGAGCTGTTTTTT	CASSPRKDRAGELFF
-	TRBV11-1	-	TRBJ2-1	TGTGCCAGCAGCTTAATGGGGGCTCCTCTCTTC	CASSLMGAPLF
-	TRBV28	-	TRBJ2-2	TGTGCCAGCAGACGTCAGGGGAGCGGGGAGCTGTTTTTT	CASRRQGSGELFF
-	TRBV5-1	-	TRBJ2-7	TGCGCCAGCAGCATTGACTACGAGCAGTACTTC	CASSIDYEQYF
-	TRBV19	-	TRBJ2-1	TGTGCCAGTAGTATTAGACAGGTACGCTACAATGAGCAGTTCTTC	CASSIRQVRYNEQFF
-	TRBV7-9	few	TRBJ2-3	TGTGCCAGCAGCTTACGCGGCGGGAGCACAGATACGCAGTATTTT	CASSLRGGSTDTQYF
-	TRBV18	-	TRBJ2-3	TGTGCCAGCTCAGGGGCCATCTCAGATACGCAGTATTTT	CASSGAISDTQYF
TRBD1	TRBV5-1	-	TRBJ2-7	TGCGCCAGCAGCTCGCGTCCCGGGACAGGGAACTACGAGCAGTACTTC	CASSSRPGTGNYEQYF
-	TRBV5-8	-	TRBJ1-5	TGTGCCAGCAGCGGGGGGGGCCCCCTTTTGCGCAATCAGCCCCAGCATTTT	CASSGGGPLLRNQPQHF
-	TRBV11-2	few	TRBJ1-1	TGTGCCAGCAGCTTGGGTGGGAACACTGAAGCTTTCTTT	CASSLGGNTEAFF
TRBD1	TRBV6-5	-	TRBJ1-3	TGTGCCAGCAGTTCGACAGGGGGCAGTATGAACACCATATATTTT	CASSSTGGSMNTIYF
-	TRBV28	-	TRBJ2-7	TGTGCCAGCAGGCCCCCGGACAGTTACGAGCAGTACTTC	CASRPPDSYEQYF
-	TRBV6-6	-	TRBJ2-3	TGTGCCATCGGCCCTCAAGATACGCAGTATTTT	CAIGPQDTQYF
-	TRBV18	-	TRBJ1-2	TGTGCCAGCTCACTTTTGGACGACTATGGCTACACCTTC	CASSLLDDYGYTF
-	TRBV9	-	TRBJ2-7	TGTGCCAGCAGCGTAGAAACGGGAGCGACCTACGAGCAGTACTTC	CASSVETGATYEQYF
-	TRBV19	-	TRBJ2-2	TGTGCCACTCACGCCATGTTAGCGAACACCGGGGAGCTGTTTTTT	CATHAMLANTGELFF
-	TRBV5-1	-	TRBJ2-7	TGCGCCAGCAGCTTGGTTGTTAGCGGCTACGAGCAGTACTTC	CASSLVVSGYEQYF
-	TRBV30	-	TRBJ1-1	TGTGCCTGGGGACGGGGAACTGAAGCTTTCTTT	CAWGRGTEAFF
TRBD2	TRBV6-4	-	TRBJ2-3	TGTGCCAGCAGTGACGTGGTAATTATGGGACTAGCGGGCCTAAGGGGAGATACGCAGTATTTT	CASSDVVIMGLAGLRGDTQYF
-	TRBV7-9	-	TRBJ2-7	TGTGCCAGCAGCTCAATCGCCCACAGTGGAGGGGGCCACGAGCAGTACTTC	CASSSIAHSGGGHEQYF
-	TRBV6-1	-	TRBJ2-7	TGTGCCATGGACCGGGACGGAAGCTCCTACGAGCAGTACTTC	CAMDRDGSSYEQYF
-	TRBV5-1	-	TRBJ2-3	TGCGCCAGCAGCTTATCACCGGGAACCACAGATACGCAGTATTTT	CASSLSPGTTDTQYF
-	TRBV7-8	-	TRBJ2-5	TGTGCCAGCAGCGAAACCCGGAACAGGGAGAGAGAGACCCAGTACTTC	CASSETRNRERETQYF
-	TRBV19	-	TRBJ2-1	TGTGCCAGTAGTATCTCGGGGCGGGGCGGGGTCTACAATGAGCAGTTCTTC	CASSISGRGGVYNEQFF
-	TRBV10-3	-	TRBJ2-2	TGTGCCATCAGTGAGGGACAGACGAACACCGGGGAGCTGTTTTTT	CAISEGQTNTGELFF
-	TRBV5-1	-	TRBJ2-6	TGCGCCAGCAGTCCGATCGGGTCTGGGGCCAACGTCCTGACTTTC	CASSPIGSGANVLTF
TRBD1	TRBV5-8	-	TRBJ1-1	TGTGCCAGCAGCTTGTTGCCAGGGGGCTCGAACACTGAAGCTTTCTTT	CASSLLPGGSNTEAFF
TRBD2	TRBV9	medium-sized	TRBJ2-7	TGTGCCAGCAGCGTAGGGGAGGGCCCCTACGAGCAGTACTTC	CASSVGEGPYEQYF
-	TRBV10-3	-	TRBJ1-5	TGTGCCATCAGCCCTTCTTTGGGGGATCAGCCCCAGCATTTT	CAISPSLGDQPQHF
-	TRBV5-1	few	TRBJ2-5	TGCGCCAGCAGCTTGGGGCACGTTTCCGAGACCCAGTACTTC	CASSLGHVSETQYF
-	TRBV19	-	TRBJ1-1	TGTGCCAGTAGTATAGGGGGCTTACTTATGAACACTGAAGCTTTCTTT	CASSIGGLLMNTEAFF
TRBD1	TRBV13	once	TRBJ1-6	TGTGCCAGCAGCTTGACAGGGGCCGGCTCACCCCTCCACTTT	CASSLTGAGSPLHF
-	TRBV6-5	-	TRBJ2-7	TGTGCCAGCAGTTACTCCTCGGGAGAGGGTCGGGGACAGTACTTC	CASSYSSGEGRGQYF
-	TRBV4-1	-	TRBJ1-2	TGCGCCAGCAGCCAAGATCTTGGGGGCCGGTTTTCTGGCTACACCTTC	CASSQDLGGRFSGYTF
TRBD1	TRBV10-1	once	TRBJ2-7	TGCGCCAGCAGCGCCGGGACAGGGAGTTACGAGCAGTACTTC	CASSAGTGSYEQYF
TRBD2	TRBV19	-	TRBJ2-5	TGTGCCAGTACGGCTAGCGGGCCGGCCTTAGGGACCCAGTACTTC	CASTASGPALGTQYF
TRBD2	TRBV15	-	TRBJ2-1	TGTGCCACCAGCAGAGTGGCGGGAGTGGATGAGCAGTTCTTC	CATSRVAGVDEQFF
-	TRBV28	-	TRBJ1-5	TGTGCCAGCAGTTTATTGAGGCAGCGCAATCAGCCCCAGCATTTT	CASSLLRQRNQPQHF
TRBD2	TRBV28	-	TRBJ2-7	TGTGCCAGCAGCCCGACTAGCGTTTACTCCTACGAGCAGTACTTC	CASSPTSVYSYEQYF
TRBD2	TRBV9	-	TRBJ2-1	TGTGCCAGCAGCGTAGGACTAGCGGCCTACAATGAGCAGTTCTTC	CASSVGLAAYNEQFF
-	TRBV19	-	TRBJ2-3	TGTGCCAGTAGTATAGGTGCGCCGGGACTAGATACGCAGTATTTT	CASSIGAPGLDTQYF
-	TRBV7-6	once	TRBJ2-5	TGTGCCAGCAGCCCGGGGGCCCAAGAGACCCAGTACTTC	CASSPGAQETQYF
TRBD1	TRBV18	-	TRBJ2-7	TGTGCCAGCTCACTCGGGACAGGGGTCCGGAACGAGCAGTACTTC	CASSLGTGVRNEQYF
-	TRBV25-1	-	TRBJ2-5	TGTGCCAGCAGTAGTCCCGAGACCCAGTACTTC	CASSSPETQYF
-	TRBV5-1	-	TRBJ2-2	TGCGCCAGCAGCTTACCTCTTGACACCGGGGAGCTGTTTTTT	CASSLPLDTGELFF
-	TRBV7-2	-	TRBJ2-3	TGTGCCAGCACCTCCCAGGGCACGCAGTATTTT	CASTSQGTQYF
TRBD2	TRBV6-1	-	TRBJ2-1	TGTGCCAGCAGTGAACCGGGACTAGGCCACAATGAGCAGTTCTTC	CASSEPGLGHNEQFF
TRBD2	TRBV7-2	-	TRBJ2-1	TGTGCCAGCAGCTGGACGACTAGCGAGGGAGAGCAGTTCTTC	CASSWTTSEGEQFF
TRBD1	TRBV6-5	-	TRBJ2-1	TGTGCCAGCAGCGGGACAGTTGGCAATGAGCAGTTCTTC	CASSGTVGNEQFF
-	TRBV6-6	once	TRBJ1-2	TGTGCCAGCAGTTACTCTGGGGGGGGAGGTAACTATGGCTACACCTTC	CASSYSGGGGNYGYTF
-	TRBV6-5	-	TRBJ1-1	TGTGCCAGCAGTTACTCGACGGTGCGGACTGAAGCTTTCTTT	CASSYSTVRTEAFF
-	TRBV7-8	-	TRBJ2-1	TGTGCCAGCGGTCCCCGGCTAGTGGACAATGAGCAGTTCTTC	CASGPRLVDNEQFF